A single sample is the source of the 10 T cell receptor beta chains below, sequenced in a study of T cell responses to AZD1222 COVID-19 vaccine (TCRdb year 2021). The time point label here, explained by the study, means: about 28 days (+/-7) after the second vaccine dose. The library relied on the immunoSEQ multiplex PCR assay. Not all clones reach the TCRdb copy of this immuneACCESS table, which keeps in-frame sequences only. Checked studies attribute under half of the gap to unresolved V genes and leave the rest unexplained. Recorded for this sample are about 120,000 clones; about 94% of them occurred a single time. The ten largest make up about 3.1% of the sample. The sequencing used peripheral blood, collected 28 days after the second AZD1222 dose. The receptors here all came from an adult who received the AZD1222 COVID-19 vaccine.

The DNA of the CDR3 is TGTGCCAGCCACCCATCAGGGACGAACTCACCCCTCCACTTT. The encoded protein is CASHPSGTNSPLHF. This chain joins TRBV27 and TRBJ1-6, with a possible D match to TRBD1 (5 bases). The length of the CDR3 is 14 residues. Germline V gene lookup returns CDR1 MNHEY and CDR2 SMNVEV (reference sequence). With 8 bases removed from V and 10 bases from J, the gap between germline ends came to 18 bases.

The CDR3 is CASSLVATGGYNEQFF. CDR3 DNA: TGTGCCAGCAGCTTGGTTGCTACAGGGGGCTACAATGAGCAGTTCTTC. The gene calls are TRBV5-4 and TRBJ2-1, with 8 bases fitting TRBD1. The CDR3 totals 16 residues. Germline V gene sequence: CDR1 SGHNT, CDR2 YYREEE (reference sequence). The ends lost 0 bases at V and 3 bases at J; junction bases unmatched: 5.

The CDR3 nucleotides are TGTGCCAGCATAAGGGGAGGGACTGAAGCTTTCTTT. It is translated as CASIRGGTEAFF. V usage is TRBV28 and J usage is TRBJ1-1; weak D call: TRBD1 (5 bases). Germline lookup yields CDR1 MDHEN and CDR2 SYDVKM. There are 12 residues in the CDR3. V lost 7 bases and J 5 bases, leaving 11 bases between the germline ends.

The rearrangement joins TRBV19 to TRBJ1-1, with D possibly matching TRBD1 (5 bases). V was shortened by 5 bases and J by 7 bases, with 17 bases between the two germline ends. This CDR3 comprises 14 residues. Germline V gene lookup returns CDR1 LNHDA and CDR2 SQIVND (reference sequence). The CDR3, as DNA: TGTGCCAGTAGTGCGGGACGGGTGAACGGTGAAGCTTTCTTT. This gives the protein CASSAGRVNGEAFF.

The chain couples TRBV3-1 (or the pseudogene TRBV3-2) to TRBJ1-4; maybe TRBD1 (5 bases). V lost 2 bases, J lost 5 bases, and 15 bases lay in between. Germline V gene sequence: CDR1 LGHDT, CDR2 YNNKEL (reference sequence). The CDR3 consists of 16 residues. This CDR3 is CASSQWGSAINEKLFF. The CDR3 nucleotides are TGTGCCAGCAGCCAATGGGGGTCAGCCATCAATGAAAAACTGTTTTTT.

This clone is classed as medium-sized. The V gene is TRBV14, the J gene TRBJ2-7, with TRBD2 matching 8 bases. Germline CDR1 reads SGHDN; CDR2 reads FVKESK. V shed 3 bases and J 6 bases; nucleotides not matched to a gene: 16. This CDR3 is 17 amino acids long. CDR3 bases: TGTGCCAGCAGCCATGCTGGCCTTAGCGGGAAAGTGATCGAGCAGTACTTC. Its translation: CASSHAGLSGKVIEQYF.

The chain recombines TRBV18 with TRBJ1-2; D remains unclear. The CDR3 covers 13 residues. Trimming removed 3 bases at V and 4 bases at J, with 9 bases between. Germline CDR1 reads KGHSH; CDR2 reads LQKENI. Here the CDR3 reads CASSPDGFYGYTF. CDR3 DNA: TGTGCCAGCTCACCCGACGGATTCTATGGCTACACCTTC.

The V call is TRBV19, the J call TRBJ1-5; a possible D gene is TRBD1 (5 bases). Germline CDR1 and CDR2: LNHDA and SQIVND (reference sequence). This CDR3 has 16 residues. Trimming removed 10 bases from V and 2 bases from J, with 21 bases in between. The CDR3 is CATNRTPYGGNQPQHF. CDR3 nucleotide sequence: TGTGCCACGAACAGGACACCCTACGGCGGCAATCAGCCCCAGCATTTT.

This clone was counted once. The chain combines TRBV6-6 with TRBJ1-5; D possibly corresponds to TRBD1 (6 bases). Per germline, CDR1 MNHNY and CDR2 SVGAGI (reference sequence). The CDR3 totals 14 residues. V lost 7 bases and J lost 0, with 10 bases in between. CDR3 sequence reads: CASTKGVSNQPQHF. CDR3 coding DNA: TGTGCCAGCACTAAGGGGGTTAGCAATCAGCCCCAGCATTTT.

V and J are TRBV30 and TRBJ1-3, with a tentative D call TRBD1 (5 bases). CDR1 and CDR2 from the germline V gene are GTSNPN and SVGIG (reference sequence). V lost 7 bases, J lost 0 bases, and 10 bases lay in between. This CDR3 is built from 13 residues. The CDR3 loop reads CASGGSSGNTIYF. CDR3 DNA: TGTGCCTCTGGGGGTAGCTCTGGAAACACCATATATTTT.